This TCR beta chain was recorded in a study of T cell clonality in common variable immunodeficiency. Study conclusions and caveats: Reportedly, TCR beta sequences from common variable immunodeficiency showed fewer deletions and N-nucleotide insertions.

Germline values: CDR1 LNHDA, CDR2 SQIVND (reference sequence). This CDR3 has 12 amino acids. Deletions cut 7 bases from V and 8 bases from J, with 12 bases between. This clone was counted many times. What it binds is unknown. Read coverage stops 3 residues before the CDR3 terminus; the germline J gene supplies the remainder. Heparinized whole blood, 5 to 8 ml, came from each donor. TCRdb keeps only in-frame clones here, not all; method: immunoSEQ multiplex PCR. The sample has about 19,000 clones, none seen only once. Sequenced input: peripheral blood mononuclear cells. The J gene is TRBJ2-4, the V gene TRBV19, with TRBD2 as a possible D gene (5 bases). This sequence was found in a human donor with common variable immunodeficiency. CDR3 bases read: TGTGCCAGTATTGGAGGTCGGGACATT. Translation: CASIGGRDI. The full CDR3 sequence reads CASIGGRDIQYF.